A selection of T cell receptor beta chains follows, all from one sample in a study of identifying expanded T cells in peripheral blood. Produced via immunoSEQ multiplex PCR; TCRdb's table is partial and in-frame only. Of 100,000 to 150,000 clones listed, about 86% are singletons. Specimen: blood. Receptor source: a person aged 18 to 70 in good health. Each CDR3 is given with its conserved first and last residue. D genes are given only for firm matches. Rows may omit the clone size; those that give it use once, few, many or a size class.

clone size	J gene	D gene	V gene	CDR3 DNA	CDR3 protein
-	TRBJ2-2	-	TRBV19	TGTGCCAGTAGTTTTTTGGTTAACACCGGGGAGCTGTTTTTT	CASSFLVNTGELFF
-	TRBJ1-3	-	TRBV28	TGTGCCAGCCGCTATCTGGGACTGTTACAAAACACCATATATTTT	CASRYLGLLQNTIYF
-	TRBJ2-6	-	TRBV9	TGTGCCAGCAGCAAACCCCAAACAGGCCTTGGGGCCAACGTCCTGACTTTC	CASSKPQTGLGANVLTF
-	TRBJ1-4	-	TRBV28	TGTGCCAGCAGTTCGCGTTTTGACCCTGGGGCTAATGAAAAACTGTTTTTT	CASSSRFDPGANEKLFF
-	TRBJ1-2	TRBD1	TRBV14	TGTGCCAGCAGCCAAGGGGCAGGGGGCATCGATGGCTACACCTTC	CASSQGAGGIDGYTF
-	TRBJ2-7	-	TRBV6-5	TGTGCCAGCGGGAAGTTCTACGAGCAGTACTTC	CASGKFYEQYF
-	TRBJ2-2	-	TRBV19	TGTGCCAGTAGTATAGGTACCTTTACCGGGGAGCTGTTTTTT	CASSIGTFTGELFF
-	TRBJ1-1	TRBD1	TRBV28	TGTGCCAGCAGTCTCCCAGGGGGCGCCGCGAACACTGAAGCTTTCTTT	CASSLPGGAANTEAFF
once	TRBJ2-5	-	TRBV6-6	TGTGCCATCCACAGGGCCACGCAAGAGACCCAGTACTTC	CAIHRATQETQYF
-	TRBJ2-1	TRBD1	TRBV7-7	TGTGCCAGCAGCTTGGGACAGAGGAATGAGCAGTTCTTC	CASSLGQRNEQFF
-	TRBJ2-5	-	TRBV6-1	TGTGCCAGCAGTGGTCTAGGGGGTGGGAAGACCCAGTACTTC	CASSGLGGGKTQYF
-	TRBJ2-2	-	TRBV19	TGTGCCAGTAGTACTCAGGGGAGCGGGGAGCTGTTTTTT	CASSTQGSGELFF